The next 15 T cell receptor beta chains were all read from a single sample in a study of metastatic and nonmetastatic thyroid tumors. TCRdb re-called clones via MiXCR from the PCR reads. This table has approximately 5,000 clones, under 25% appearing once. No patient received treatment before thyroid surgery. Sequenced input: tumor tissue. The origin of the receptors is a male donor with papillary thyroid cancer or a benign thyroid nodule (not recorded which). Some clones in this sample may be carry-over from other donors' samples.

This clone was counted at least ten times. This chain joins TRBV11-1 and TRBJ1-2, with D unclear. V was clipped by 1 base and J by 8 bases, with 8 bases between them. This CDR3 contains 12 residues. Germline assignment: CDR1 SGHAT and CDR2 FQDESV (reference sequence). The CDR3 sequence is CASSLDEQGYTF. Here the CDR3 DNA reads TGTGCCAGCAGCTTAGATGAACAAGGCTACACCTTC.

This clone showed up just a few times. This rearrangement joins TRBV28 to TRBJ1-2; D is possibly TRBD1 (6 bases). Trimming took 2 bases from V and 4 from J, leaving 14 bases between them. Germline V gene data show CDR1 as MDHEN and CDR2 as SYDVKM. The CDR3 is 15 amino acids. The CDR3 DNA follows: TGTGCCAGCAGTTTAGAGGGGGGTTTGATCTATGGCTACACCTTC. Its translation: CASSLEGGLIYGYTF.

Of note for this clone: This could be a read error, since a much larger clone is one nucleotide away. A read error is likely, as this CDR3 ends without the conserved phenylalanine or tryptophan. The V and J genes are TRBV7-9 and TRBJ1-3; D gene uncertain. V shed 5 bases and J shed 4 bases, with 15 bases lying between them. The germline gives CDR1 SEHNR, CDR2 FQNEAQ (reference sequence). The CDR3 totals 15 residues. The CDR3 loop reads CASSHGQPKGNTIYL. As DNA, the CDR3 is TGTGCCAGCAGCCACGGTCAGCCCAAAGGAAACACCATATATCTT.

By sample share, this clone is medium-sized (0.01 to 0.1%). The chain has TRBV28 and TRBJ1-1; possibly TRBD1 for D (5 bases). The CDR3 covers 14 residues. Trimming stripped 2 bases from V and 1 base from J, with 8 bases between. Germline CDR1 MDHEN, CDR2 SYDVKM. The CDR3 nucleotides are TGTGCCAGCAGTTTACGCAGGGAGAACACTGAAGCTTTCTTT. Translation: CASSLRRENTEAFF.

This chain connects TRBV28 to TRBJ1-2; maybe TRBD1 (5 bases). This CDR3 is 15 amino acids long. CDR1 and CDR2 (germline): MDHEN, SYDVKM. Trimming cost V 3 bases and J 4 bases, with 15 bases left between them. The CDR3 DNA follows: TGTGCCAGCAGTTTCATCGGGCGGCAGGGCTATGGCTACACCTTC. As protein: CASSFIGRQGYGYTF.

In its sample, this clone ranks as medium-sized. The chain couples TRBV7-9 to TRBJ2-4; D unclear. V was pared by 3 bases and J by 9 bases, with 12 bases between. Germline assignment: CDR1 SEHNR and CDR2 FQNEAQ (reference sequence). The length of the CDR3 is 13 residues. CDR3: CASSFEPVGIQYF. CDR3 DNA: TGTGCCAGCAGCTTTGAACCGGTGGGCATTCAGTACTTC. The full variable domain, completed using reference TRBV7-9 and TRBJ2-4, is DTGVSQNPRHKITKRGQNVTFRCDPISEHNRLYWYRQTLGQGPEFLTYFQNEAQLEKSRLLSDRFSAERPKGSFSTLEIQRTEQGDSAMYLCASSFEPVGIQYFGAGTRLSVL.

This clone was found many times. This sequence joins TRBV5-1 and TRBJ2-1, with unresolved D. The CDR3 has 17 residues. Trimming took 1 base from V and 0 from J, leaving 14 bases between them. Germline V gene lookup returns CDR1 SGHRS and CDR2 YFSETQ. In DNA, the CDR3 is TGCGCCAGCAGCTTGATTCCTTGGACGAGCTCCTACAATGAGCAGTTCTTC. Its protein product is CASSLIPWTSSYNEQFF.

As for this clone: A read error may produce the germline difference seen at one junction end. Other DNA variants within this sample encode the same CDR3. The rearrangement links TRBV14 to TRBJ2-7; perhaps TRBD2 as D (7 bases). The CDR3 consists of 14 residues. Germline loops: CDR1 SGHDN, CDR2 FVKESK. CDR3 sequence: CASSPWGGGYEQYF. DNA for the CDR3: TGTGCCAGCAGCCCCTGGGGAGGGGGATACGAGCAGTATTTC.

At least ten counts were recorded for this clone. The CDR3 ends on some other residue instead of the conserved phenylalanine or tryptophan, so this is likely a read error. The rearrangement uses TRBV4-2 and TRBJ2-6; 7 bases fit TRBD2. The V and J ends lost 6 bases and 0 bases, in that order; junction bases with no gene match: 11. This CDR3 region has 18 residues. Germline V CDR1 and CDR2: LGHNA, YNFKEQ. The CDR3 loop reads CASSPLFGGSSGANVLTL. The CDR3 DNA follows: TGTGCCAGCAGTCCACTATTTGGCGGGAGCTCTGGGGCCAACGTCCTGACTCTC.

This clone was seen a handful of times. The J gene is TRBJ1-1, the V gene TRBV28; TRBD1 aligns across 8 bases. With V trimmed by 9 bases and J by 8 bases, 14 bases remained unmatched. Germline-derived CDR1 and CDR2 are MDHEN and SYDVKM. The CDR3 contains 14 residues. In DNA, the CDR3 is TGTGCCAGTAAAACCCCAGGGGGCGGACACGAAGCTTTCTTT. Its translation is CASKTPGGGHEAFF. The whole variable domain, remainder taken from reference TRBV28 and TRBJ1-1, is DVKVTQSSRYLVKRTGEKVFLECVQDMDHENMFWYRQDPGLGLRLIYFSYDVKMKEKGDIPEGYSVSREKKERFSLILESASTNQTSMYLCASKTPGGGHEAFFGQGTRLTVV.

This clone was seen only a few times. The chain couples TRBV10-3 to TRBJ1-5; D unresolved. Trimming removed 10 bases at V and 0 bases at J, with 22 bases between. The CDR3 contains 17 residues. Germline assignment: CDR1 ENHRY and CDR2 SYGVKD. The CDR3 region is CARTGRMTGNSNQPQHF. CDR3 DNA sequence: TGTGCCAGGACTGGTCGCATGACGGGGAATAGCAATCAGCCCCAGCATTTT.

The chain is built from TRBV7-3 and TRBJ2-3; possibly TRBD2 for D (6 bases). Germline CDR1 SGHTA, CDR2 FQGTGA. Trimming stripped 5 bases from V and 4 bases from J, with 16 bases between. The length of the CDR3 is 15 residues. The CDR3 protein is CASSPIGGVADTQYF. CDR3 nucleotides: TGTGCCAGCAGCCCCATTGGCGGGGTCGCAGATACGCAGTATTTT. The complete variable domain, with remaining parts taken from reference TRBV7-3 and TRBJ2-3, reads GAGVSQTPSNKVTEKGKYVELRCDPISGHTALYWYRQSLGQGPEFLIYFQGTGAADDSGLPNDRFFAVRPEGSVSTLKIQRTERGDSAVYLCASSPIGGVADTQYFGPGTRLTVL.

This clone has ten or more counts. V and J are TRBV7-9 and TRBJ1-2, with a possible D match to TRBD1 (6 bases). V lost 5 bases to trimming and J lost 2 bases, with 9 bases between them. The germline V gene has CDR1 SEHNR and CDR2 FQNEAQ (reference sequence). The CDR3 totals 13 residues. The CDR3 nucleotides are TGTGCCAGCAGCCCCCAGGGGAACTATGGCTACACCTTC. Translation gives CASSPQGNYGYTF.

J is TRBJ2-7 and V is TRBV5-1, with 10 bases fitting TRBD2. V was clipped by 4 bases and J by 0 bases; unmatched bases: 13. The length of the CDR3 is 18 residues. Germline CDR1 and CDR2: SGHRS and YFSETQ. CDR3 amino acids: CASSPAGTSAANSYEQYF. DNA for the CDR3: TGCGCCAGCAGCCCCGCCGGGACTAGCGCCGCTAACTCCTACGAGCAGTACTTC.

The chain employs TRBV6-5 and TRBJ1-6; TRBD1 agrees at 7 bases. V lost 6 bases to trimming and J lost 9 bases; unmatched junction nucleotides: 11. The CDR3 spans 15 residues. Germline V gene sequence: CDR1 MNHEY, CDR2 SVGAGI. CDR3 sequence reads: CASSYNRGFGSPLHF. The CDR3 bases are TGTGCCAGCAGCTACAACAGGGGTTTTGGTTCACCCCTCCACTTT.